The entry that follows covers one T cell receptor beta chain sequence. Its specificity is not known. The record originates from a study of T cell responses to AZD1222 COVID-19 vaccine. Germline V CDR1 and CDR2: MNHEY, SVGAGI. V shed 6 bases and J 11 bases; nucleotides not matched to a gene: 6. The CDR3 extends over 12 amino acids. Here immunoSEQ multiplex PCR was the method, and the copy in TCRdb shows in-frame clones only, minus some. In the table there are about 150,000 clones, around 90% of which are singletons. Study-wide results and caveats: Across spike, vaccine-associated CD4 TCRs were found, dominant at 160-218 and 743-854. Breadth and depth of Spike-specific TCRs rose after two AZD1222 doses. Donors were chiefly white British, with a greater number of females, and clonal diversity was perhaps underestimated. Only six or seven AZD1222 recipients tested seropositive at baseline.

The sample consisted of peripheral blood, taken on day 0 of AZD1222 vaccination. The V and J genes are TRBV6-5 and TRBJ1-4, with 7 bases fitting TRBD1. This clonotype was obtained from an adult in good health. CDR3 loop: CASRQGGEKLFF. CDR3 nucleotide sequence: TGTGCCAGCAGGCAAGGGGGCGAGAAACTGTTTTTT.